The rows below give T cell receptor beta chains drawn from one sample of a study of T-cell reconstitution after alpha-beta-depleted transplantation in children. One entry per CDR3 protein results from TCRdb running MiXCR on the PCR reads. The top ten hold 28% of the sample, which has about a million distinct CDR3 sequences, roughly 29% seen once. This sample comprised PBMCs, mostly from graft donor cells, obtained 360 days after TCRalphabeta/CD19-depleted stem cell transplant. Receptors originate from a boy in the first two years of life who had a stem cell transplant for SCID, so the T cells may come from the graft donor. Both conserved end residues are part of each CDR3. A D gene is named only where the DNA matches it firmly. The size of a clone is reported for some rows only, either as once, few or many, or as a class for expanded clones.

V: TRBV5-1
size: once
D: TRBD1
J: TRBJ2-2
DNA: TGCGCCAGCAGCTTGAGGGGCCCGGGACAGGGAAACGGCGGGGAGCTGTTTTTT
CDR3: CASSLRGPGQGNGGELFF

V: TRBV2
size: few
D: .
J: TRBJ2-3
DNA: TGTGCCAGCAGTGAAAGTGTGACATTCACAGATACGCAGTATTTT
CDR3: CASSESVTFTDTQYF

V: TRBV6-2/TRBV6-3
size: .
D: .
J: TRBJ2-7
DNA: TGTGCCAGCTCTCTTGCGGCATTTAATGAGCAGTACTTC
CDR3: CASSLAAFNEQYF

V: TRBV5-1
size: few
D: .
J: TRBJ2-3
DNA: TGCGCCAGCGCCGGGGACAATTATCTATCGGTTGGAGATACGCAGTATTTT
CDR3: CASAGDNYLSVGDTQYF

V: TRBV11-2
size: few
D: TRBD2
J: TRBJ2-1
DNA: TGTGCCAGCAGCTCCGGGGGGGTGCACCCTAAGGCTGAGCAGTTCTTC
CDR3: CASSSGGVHPKAEQFF

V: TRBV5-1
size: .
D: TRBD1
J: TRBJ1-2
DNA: TGCGCCAGCAGCTTGAGCCCAGGGGGAGGTTATGGCTACACCTTC
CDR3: CASSLSPGGGYGYTF

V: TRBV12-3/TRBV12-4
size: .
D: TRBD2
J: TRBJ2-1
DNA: TGTGCCAGCAACCCGGGACTAGGGTCCGAGCAGTTCTTC
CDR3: CASNPGLGSEQFF

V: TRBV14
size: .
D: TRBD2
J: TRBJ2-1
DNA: TGTGCCAGCAGCCAACCAGGACTAGCGGGACGCGATGAGCAGTTCTTC
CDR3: CASSQPGLAGRDEQFF

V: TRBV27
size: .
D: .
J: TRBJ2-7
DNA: TGTGCCAGCAGTCGACGAACTACGATTCCCGGGGGAGAGCAGTACTTC
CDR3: CASSRRTTIPGGEQYF

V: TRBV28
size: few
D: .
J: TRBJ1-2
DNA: TGTGCCAGCAGTTACGACAGGTTTTATGGCTACACCTTC
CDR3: CASSYDRFYGYTF

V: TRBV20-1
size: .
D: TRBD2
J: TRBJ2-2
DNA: TGCAGTGCCCTGACTAGCGGGGGGGCCACCGGGGAGCTGTTTTTT
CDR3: CSALTSGGATGELFF

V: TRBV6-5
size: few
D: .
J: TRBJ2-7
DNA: TGTGCCAGCAGTTTGGGACTCAGGTCCCACGAGCAGTACTTC
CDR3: CASSLGLRSHEQYF

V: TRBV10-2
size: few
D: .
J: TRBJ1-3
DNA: TGCGCCAGCAGTGAGAGGCAGCTTGGAAACACCATATATTTT
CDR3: CASSERQLGNTIYF

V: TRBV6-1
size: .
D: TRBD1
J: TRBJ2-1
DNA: TGTGCCAGCAGCGACCGGGACAGGGGGCGGTTTGAGCAGTTCTTC
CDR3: CASSDRDRGRFEQFF

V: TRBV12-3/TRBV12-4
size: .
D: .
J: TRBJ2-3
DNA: TGTGCCAGCAGTTCGGGCCCAGGGGTAAAAGAAACAGATACGCAGTATTTT
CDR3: CASSSGPGVKETDTQYF

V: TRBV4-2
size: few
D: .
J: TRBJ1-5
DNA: TGTGCCAGCAGCCAGGGTGTGGCGGCAGAGGGGGATCAGCCCCAGCATTTT
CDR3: CASSQGVAAEGDQPQHF

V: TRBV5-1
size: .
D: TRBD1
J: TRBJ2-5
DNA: TGCGCCAGCAGCTATACAGGGGGCATGTTCCCGGAGACCCAGTACTTC
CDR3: CASSYTGGMFPETQYF

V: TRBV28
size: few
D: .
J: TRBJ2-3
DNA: TGTGCCAGCAGTTCCCCGCGGCACACAGATACGCAGTATTTT
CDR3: CASSSPRHTDTQYF

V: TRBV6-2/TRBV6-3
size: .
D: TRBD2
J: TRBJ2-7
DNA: TGTGCCAGCAGCTCCGACGGACTAGCGGGGAGGAAACCCGAACGATACGAGCAGTACTTC
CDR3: CASSSDGLAGRKPERYEQYF

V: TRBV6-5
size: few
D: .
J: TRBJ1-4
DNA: TGTGCCAGCAGTTCGCGAGGGGCGGGTGGAAAACTGTTTTTT
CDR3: CASSSRGAGGKLFF

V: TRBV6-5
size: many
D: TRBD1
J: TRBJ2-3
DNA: TGTGCCAGCAGTTACTGGCCCCCGACAGGGGGGGGCACAGATACGCAGTATTTT
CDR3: CASSYWPPTGGGTDTQYF

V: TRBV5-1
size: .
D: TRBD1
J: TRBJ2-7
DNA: TGCGCCAGCAGCTTGCGGCCCCCTACCCGCATGCGGACAGGGCACTACGAGCAGTACTTC
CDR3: CASSLRPPTRMRTGHYEQYF

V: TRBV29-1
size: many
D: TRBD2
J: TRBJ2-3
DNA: TGCAGCGTTGAAGAACTAGCGGGTCTCACAGATACGCAGTATTTT
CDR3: CSVEELAGLTDTQYF

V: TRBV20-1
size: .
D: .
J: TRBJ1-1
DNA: TGCAGTGCTAGAGATCGCTGGGGGGCCGTCGCTGAAGCTTTCTTT
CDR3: CSARDRWGAVAEAFF

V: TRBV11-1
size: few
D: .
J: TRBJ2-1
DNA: TGTGCCAGCAGCTTCGATGGGGTGGATGAGCAGTTCTTC
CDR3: CASSFDGVDEQFF

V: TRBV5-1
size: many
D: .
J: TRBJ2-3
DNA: TGTGCCAGCAGTTTAGGGGGGACCAGCACAGATACGCAGTATTTT
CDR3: CASSLGGTSTDTQYF

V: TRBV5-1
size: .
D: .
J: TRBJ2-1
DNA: TGCGCCAGCAGCTTGGGGAATGTCGGGGGCCTTCTACTTAGCTCCTACAATGAGCAGTTCTTC
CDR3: CASSLGNVGGLLLSSYNEQFF

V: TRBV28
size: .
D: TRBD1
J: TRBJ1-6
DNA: TGTGCCAGCAGTCCCCCTACGGTCGGGGACAGACTTAATTCACCCCTCCACTTT
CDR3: CASSPPTVGDRLNSPLHF

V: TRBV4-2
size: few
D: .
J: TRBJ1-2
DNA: TGTGCCAGCACCCCGCTGCGGGCGGCGAGAGGCTACACCTTC
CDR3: CASTPLRAARGYTF

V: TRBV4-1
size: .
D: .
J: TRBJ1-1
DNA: TGCGCCAGCAGCAAACCAGGTATTCGGGCTGAAGCTTTCTTT
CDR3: CASSKPGIRAEAFF

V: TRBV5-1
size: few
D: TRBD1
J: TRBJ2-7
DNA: TGCGCCAGCAGCTTGGCCTGGGACAGGGGGAACGAGCAGTACTTC
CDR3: CASSLAWDRGNEQYF

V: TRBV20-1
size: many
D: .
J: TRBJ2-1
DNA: TGCAGTGCTAGAGGGCCCCGTGGCAATGAGCAGTTCTTC
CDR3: CSARGPRGNEQFF

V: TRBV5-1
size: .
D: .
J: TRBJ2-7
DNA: TGCGCCAGCAGCCTGGACTGGGCGAAATTGCAGTACTTC
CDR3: CASSLDWAKLQYF

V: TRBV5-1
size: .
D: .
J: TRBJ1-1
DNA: TGCGCCAGCAGCTTGCGGGCCCCGAACACTGAAGCTTTCTTT
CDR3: CASSLRAPNTEAFF

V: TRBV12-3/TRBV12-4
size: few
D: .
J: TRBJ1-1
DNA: TGTGCCAGCAGTTTTCGAACGAACACTGAAGCTTTCTTT
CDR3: CASSFRTNTEAFF

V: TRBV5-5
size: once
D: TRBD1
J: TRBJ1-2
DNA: TGTGCCAGCAGCTTGGATTGGACAGGCGCCTATGGCTACACCTTC
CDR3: CASSLDWTGAYGYTF

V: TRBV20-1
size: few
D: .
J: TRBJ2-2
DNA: TGCAGTGCGCCGGCCCCTGGTCCCGGGGAGCTGTTTTTT
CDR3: CSAPAPGPGELFF

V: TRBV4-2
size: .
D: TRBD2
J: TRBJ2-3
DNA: TGTGCCAGCAGCCTAACCGTTCTAGCGGACGACACAGATACGCAGTATTTT
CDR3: CASSLTVLADDTDTQYF

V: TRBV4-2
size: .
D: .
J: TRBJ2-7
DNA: TGTGCCAGCAGCCAAGATTTTTTTGGCAGGGAAGACGAGCAGTACTTC
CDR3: CASSQDFFGREDEQYF

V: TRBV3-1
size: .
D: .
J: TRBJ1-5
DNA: TGTGCCAGCAGCCCGAACATGGGGGGCGGTCAGCCCCAGCATTTT
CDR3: CASSPNMGGGQPQHF

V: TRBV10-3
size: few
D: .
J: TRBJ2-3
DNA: TGTGCCATCAGTGGTGGAGGACGAGATACGCAGTATTTT
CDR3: CAISGGGRDTQYF

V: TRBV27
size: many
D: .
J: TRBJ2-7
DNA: TGTGCCAGCAGTTTAGGCAATTCCTACGAGCAGTACTTC
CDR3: CASSLGNSYEQYF

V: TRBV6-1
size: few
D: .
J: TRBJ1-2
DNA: TGTGCCAGCAGTCCCGTGCAAGCCTTGTTCTATGGCTACACCTTC
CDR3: CASSPVQALFYGYTF

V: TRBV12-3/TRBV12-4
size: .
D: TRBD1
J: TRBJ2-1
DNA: TGTGCCTCCAGGTTTCTCCCGGACAGGGAAGACAATGAGCAGTTCTTC
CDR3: CASRFLPDREDNEQFF

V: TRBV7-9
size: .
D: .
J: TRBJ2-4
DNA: TGTGCCAGCAGCCCGGCCCTGGGGGCCAAAAACATTCAGTACTTC
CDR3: CASSPALGAKNIQYF

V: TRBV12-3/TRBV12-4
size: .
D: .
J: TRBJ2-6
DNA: TGTGCCAGCGACAGCTCTGGGGCCAACGTCCTGACTTTC
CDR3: CASDSSGANVLTF